A single sample gave rise to the 6 T cell receptor beta chains below, sequenced in a study of tumor-infiltrating lymphocytes in primary liver carcinoma (dated by TCRdb to between 2016 and 2019). Without any cell sorting, total RNA and DNA were extracted together from approximately 20-30 mg of bulk tissue using the AllPrep DNA/RNA mini kit. Instrument used: Illumina HiSeq 2500. TCRbeta-specific cDNA was reverse-transcribed from about 0.45 ug total RNA using a constant-region primer and ProtoScript II reverse transcriptase. Construction of the TCRbeta libraries relied on three nested rounds of multiplex PCR, following a slightly modified ARM-PCR procedure. Multiplex TRBV1-TRBV30 forward primers and a Cbeta reverse primer were used in the first two PCR rounds, each of which was run for approximately 9 cycles. TCRdb reanalyzed the raw reads on its own, using fastp at Q25 for trimming and MiXCR for clone calling, and kept in-frame beta chains. Every distinct CDR3 protein forms one entry, paired with its most common genes and DNA. This sample holds 90,000 to 150,000 distinct CDR3 sequences; less than 75% were observed only once. The ten largest clonotypes hold around 8.1% of the sample.

What was sequenced was tumor-adjacent normal liver tissue. The receptors shown here come from a woman aged 60-75 years with primary liver carcinoma and hepatitis B virus infection.

The gene calls are TRBV4-2 and TRBJ2-3, with 11 bases lining up with TRBD2. Germline assignment: CDR1 LGHNA and CDR2 YNFKEQ. CDR3 length: 16 residues. Trimming cost V 7 bases and J 0 bases; bases outside gene matches: 6. CDR3 nucleotide sequence: TGTGCCAGCACCCCTTGGACTAGCGGGAGCACAGATACGCAGTATTTT. Residues: CASTPWTSGSTDTQYF.

This clonotype is classed as medium-sized. The chain joins TRBV11-1 to TRBJ2-1, with 8 bases lining up with TRBD1. From germline, CDR1 is SGHAT and CDR2 FQDESV (reference sequence). This CDR3 contains 15 residues. The V gene end was trimmed by 5 bases and the J gene end by 7 bases; junction bases not matched to a gene: 10. The CDR3 bases are TGTGCCAGCAGCGGTACAGGGGGGAGAGGTAATGAGCAGTTCTTC. Translation gives CASSGTGGRGNEQFF.

About this clonotype: As the CDR3 is not closed by the conserved phenylalanine or tryptophan, this likely results from a read error. The chain couples TRBV29-1 to TRBJ1-1; perhaps TRBD1 as D (5 bases). CDR1 is SQVTM and CDR2 is ANQGSEA in the germline V gene. Trimming shortened V by 6 bases and J by 3 bases, and 17 bases separated the two germline ends. The CDR3 is made up of 14 amino acids. The CDR3 reads CSVRRVGEDTEAFS. The CDR3, as DNA: TGCAGCGTCCGACGGGTAGGGGAAGACACTGAAGCTTTCTCT.

Notes on this clonotype: A read error is likely, as this CDR3 ends without the conserved phenylalanine or tryptophan. The chain uses TRBV12-3 or TRBV12-4 and TRBJ1-2; D gene unclear. CDR3 length: 15 amino acids. CDR3 sequence reads: CASSLFPGSVYDYTL. CDR3 DNA: TGTGCCAGCAGTTTGTTCCCGGGGAGCGTTTATGACTACACCTTG.

Remarks on this clonotype: This may be a read error: a much more frequent sequence differs by one nucleotide. The rearrangement links TRBV5-1 to TRBJ2-5, with D perhaps TRBD2 (5 bases). The CDR3 extends over 15 amino acids. Germline V gene sequence: CDR1 SGHRS, CDR2 YFSETQ. CDR3 region: CVSSLSASPQETQYF. The CDR3, as DNA: TGCGTCAGCAGCTTGTCGGCTAGCCCTCAAGAGACCCAGTACTTC. Using reference TRBV5-1 and TRBJ2-5 for the parts outside the CDR3, the full variable domain is KAGVTQTPRYLIKTRGQQVTLSCSPISGHRSVSWYQQTPGQGLQFLFEYFSETQRNKGNFPGRFSGRQFSNSRSEMNVSTLELGDSALYLCVSSLSASPQETQYFGPGTRLLVL.

A remark on this clonotype: The conserved closing phenylalanine or tryptophan is absent in this CDR3, likely reflecting a read error. The chain links TRBV28 to TRBJ2-2; TRBD2 matches at 8 bases. Germline V lookup: CDR1 MDHEN, CDR2 SYDVKM. This CDR3 comprises 16 residues. V shed 10 bases, J shed 3 bases, and the junction held 13 bases outside the gene matches. The CDR3 DNA sequence: TGTGCCAACACCCAAGCGGGAGTCGGTGACACCGGGGAGCTGTTTTAT. Protein sequence: CANTQAGVGDTGELFY.